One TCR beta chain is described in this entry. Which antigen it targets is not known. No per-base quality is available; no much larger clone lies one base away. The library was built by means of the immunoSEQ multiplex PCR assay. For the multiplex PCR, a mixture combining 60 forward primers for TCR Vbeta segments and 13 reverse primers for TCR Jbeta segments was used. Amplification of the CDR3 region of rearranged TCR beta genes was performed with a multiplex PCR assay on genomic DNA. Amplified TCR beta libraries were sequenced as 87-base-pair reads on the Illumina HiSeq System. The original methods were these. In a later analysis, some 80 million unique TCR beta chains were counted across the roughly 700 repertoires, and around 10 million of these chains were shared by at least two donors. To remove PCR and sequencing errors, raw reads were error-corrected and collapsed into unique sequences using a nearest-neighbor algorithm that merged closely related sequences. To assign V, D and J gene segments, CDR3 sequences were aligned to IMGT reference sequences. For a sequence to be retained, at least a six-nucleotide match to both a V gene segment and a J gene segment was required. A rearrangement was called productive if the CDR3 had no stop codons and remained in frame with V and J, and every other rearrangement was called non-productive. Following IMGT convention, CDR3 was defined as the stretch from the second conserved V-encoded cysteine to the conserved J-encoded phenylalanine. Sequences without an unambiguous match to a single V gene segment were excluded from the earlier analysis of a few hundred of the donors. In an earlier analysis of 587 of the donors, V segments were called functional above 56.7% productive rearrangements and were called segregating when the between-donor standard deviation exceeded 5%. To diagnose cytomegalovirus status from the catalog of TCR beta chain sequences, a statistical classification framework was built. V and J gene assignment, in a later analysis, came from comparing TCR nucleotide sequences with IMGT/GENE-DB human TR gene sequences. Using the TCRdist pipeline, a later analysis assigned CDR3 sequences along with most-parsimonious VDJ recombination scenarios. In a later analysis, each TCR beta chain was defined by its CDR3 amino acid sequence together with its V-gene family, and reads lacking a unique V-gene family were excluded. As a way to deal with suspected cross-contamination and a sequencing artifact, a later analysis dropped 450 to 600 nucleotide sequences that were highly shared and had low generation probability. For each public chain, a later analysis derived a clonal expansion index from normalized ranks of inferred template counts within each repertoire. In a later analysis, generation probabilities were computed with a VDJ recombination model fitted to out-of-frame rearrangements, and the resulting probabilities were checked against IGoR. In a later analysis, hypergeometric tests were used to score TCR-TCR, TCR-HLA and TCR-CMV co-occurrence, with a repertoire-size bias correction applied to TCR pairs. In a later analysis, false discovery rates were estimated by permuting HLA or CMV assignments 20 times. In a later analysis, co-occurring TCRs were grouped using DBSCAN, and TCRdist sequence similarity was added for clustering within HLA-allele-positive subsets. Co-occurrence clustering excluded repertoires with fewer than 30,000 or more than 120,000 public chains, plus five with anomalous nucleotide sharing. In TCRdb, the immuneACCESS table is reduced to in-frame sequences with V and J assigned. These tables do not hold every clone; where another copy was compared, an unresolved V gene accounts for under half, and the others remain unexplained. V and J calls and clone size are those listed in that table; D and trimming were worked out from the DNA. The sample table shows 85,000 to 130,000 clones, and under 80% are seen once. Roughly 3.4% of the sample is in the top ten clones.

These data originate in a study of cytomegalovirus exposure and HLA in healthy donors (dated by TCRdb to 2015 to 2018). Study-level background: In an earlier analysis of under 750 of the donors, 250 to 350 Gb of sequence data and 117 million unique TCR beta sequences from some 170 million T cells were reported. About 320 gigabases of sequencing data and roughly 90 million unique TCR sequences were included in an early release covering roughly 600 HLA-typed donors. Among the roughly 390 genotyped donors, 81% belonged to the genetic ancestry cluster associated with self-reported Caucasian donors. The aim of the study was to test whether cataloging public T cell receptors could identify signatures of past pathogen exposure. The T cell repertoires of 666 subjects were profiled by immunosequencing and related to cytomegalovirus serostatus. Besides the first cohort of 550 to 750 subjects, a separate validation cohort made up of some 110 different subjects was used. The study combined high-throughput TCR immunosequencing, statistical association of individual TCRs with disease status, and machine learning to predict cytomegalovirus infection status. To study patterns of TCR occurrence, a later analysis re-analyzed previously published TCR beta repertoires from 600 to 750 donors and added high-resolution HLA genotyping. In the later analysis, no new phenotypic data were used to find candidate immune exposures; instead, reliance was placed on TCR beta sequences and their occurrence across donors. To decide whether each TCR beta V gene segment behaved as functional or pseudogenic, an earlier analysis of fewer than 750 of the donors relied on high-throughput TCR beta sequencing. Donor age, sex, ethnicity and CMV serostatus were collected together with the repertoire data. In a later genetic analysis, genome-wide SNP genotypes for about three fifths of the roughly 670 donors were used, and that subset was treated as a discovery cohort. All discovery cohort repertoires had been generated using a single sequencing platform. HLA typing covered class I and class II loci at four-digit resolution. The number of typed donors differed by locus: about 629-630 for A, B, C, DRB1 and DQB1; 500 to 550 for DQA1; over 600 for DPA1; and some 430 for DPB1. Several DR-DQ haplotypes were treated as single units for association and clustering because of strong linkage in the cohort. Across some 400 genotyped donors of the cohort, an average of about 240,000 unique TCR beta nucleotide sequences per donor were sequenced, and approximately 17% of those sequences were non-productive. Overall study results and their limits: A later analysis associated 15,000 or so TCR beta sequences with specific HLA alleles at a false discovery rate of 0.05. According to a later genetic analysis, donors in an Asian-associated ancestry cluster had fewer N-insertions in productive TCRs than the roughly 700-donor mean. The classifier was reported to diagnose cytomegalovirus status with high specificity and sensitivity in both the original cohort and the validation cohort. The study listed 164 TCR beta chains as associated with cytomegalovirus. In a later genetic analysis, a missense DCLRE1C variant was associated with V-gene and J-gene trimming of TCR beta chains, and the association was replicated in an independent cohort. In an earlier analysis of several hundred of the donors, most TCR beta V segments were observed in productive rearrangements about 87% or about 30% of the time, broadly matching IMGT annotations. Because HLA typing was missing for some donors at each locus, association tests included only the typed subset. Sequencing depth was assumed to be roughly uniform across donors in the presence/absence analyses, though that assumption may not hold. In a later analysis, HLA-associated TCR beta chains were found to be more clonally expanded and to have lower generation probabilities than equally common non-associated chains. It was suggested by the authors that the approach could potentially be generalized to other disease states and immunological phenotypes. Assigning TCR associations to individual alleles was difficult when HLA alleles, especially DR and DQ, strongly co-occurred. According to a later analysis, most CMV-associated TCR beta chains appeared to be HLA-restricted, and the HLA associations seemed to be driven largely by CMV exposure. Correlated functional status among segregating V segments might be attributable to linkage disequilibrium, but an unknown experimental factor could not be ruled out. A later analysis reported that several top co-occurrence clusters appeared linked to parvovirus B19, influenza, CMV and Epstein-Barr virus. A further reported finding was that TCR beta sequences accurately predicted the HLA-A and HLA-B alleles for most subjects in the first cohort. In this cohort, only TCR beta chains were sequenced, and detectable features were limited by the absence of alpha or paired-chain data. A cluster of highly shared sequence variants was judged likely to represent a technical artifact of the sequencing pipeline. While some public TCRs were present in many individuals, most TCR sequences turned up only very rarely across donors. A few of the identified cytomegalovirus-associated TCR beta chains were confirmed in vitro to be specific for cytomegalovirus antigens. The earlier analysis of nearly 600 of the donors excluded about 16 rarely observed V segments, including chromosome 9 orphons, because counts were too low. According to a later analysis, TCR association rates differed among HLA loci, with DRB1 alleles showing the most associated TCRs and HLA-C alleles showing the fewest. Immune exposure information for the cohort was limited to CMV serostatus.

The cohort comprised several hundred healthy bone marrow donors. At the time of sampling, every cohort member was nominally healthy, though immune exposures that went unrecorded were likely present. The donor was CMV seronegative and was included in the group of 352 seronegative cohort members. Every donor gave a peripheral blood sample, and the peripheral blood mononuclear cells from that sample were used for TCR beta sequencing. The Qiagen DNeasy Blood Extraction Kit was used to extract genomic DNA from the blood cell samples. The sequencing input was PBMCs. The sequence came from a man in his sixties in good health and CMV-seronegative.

The CDR3 is CASSTRTGASTEAFF. The DNA sequence is as follows: TGCGCCAGCAGCACCCGGACAGGAGCTAGCACTGAAGCTTTCTTT. The rearranged segments are TRBV5-1 and TRBJ1-1; TRBD1 fits 7 bases in the junction. Relative to germline, V is missing 4 bases and J is missing 4 bases, with 10 bases of the junction outside any gene match. The CDR3 holds 15 amino acids from the cysteine to the phenylalanine. Left in the record is the CDR3 DNA by itself, 45 bases read in frame from the first base. The germline V gene yields SGHRS for CDR1 and YFSETQ for CDR2.